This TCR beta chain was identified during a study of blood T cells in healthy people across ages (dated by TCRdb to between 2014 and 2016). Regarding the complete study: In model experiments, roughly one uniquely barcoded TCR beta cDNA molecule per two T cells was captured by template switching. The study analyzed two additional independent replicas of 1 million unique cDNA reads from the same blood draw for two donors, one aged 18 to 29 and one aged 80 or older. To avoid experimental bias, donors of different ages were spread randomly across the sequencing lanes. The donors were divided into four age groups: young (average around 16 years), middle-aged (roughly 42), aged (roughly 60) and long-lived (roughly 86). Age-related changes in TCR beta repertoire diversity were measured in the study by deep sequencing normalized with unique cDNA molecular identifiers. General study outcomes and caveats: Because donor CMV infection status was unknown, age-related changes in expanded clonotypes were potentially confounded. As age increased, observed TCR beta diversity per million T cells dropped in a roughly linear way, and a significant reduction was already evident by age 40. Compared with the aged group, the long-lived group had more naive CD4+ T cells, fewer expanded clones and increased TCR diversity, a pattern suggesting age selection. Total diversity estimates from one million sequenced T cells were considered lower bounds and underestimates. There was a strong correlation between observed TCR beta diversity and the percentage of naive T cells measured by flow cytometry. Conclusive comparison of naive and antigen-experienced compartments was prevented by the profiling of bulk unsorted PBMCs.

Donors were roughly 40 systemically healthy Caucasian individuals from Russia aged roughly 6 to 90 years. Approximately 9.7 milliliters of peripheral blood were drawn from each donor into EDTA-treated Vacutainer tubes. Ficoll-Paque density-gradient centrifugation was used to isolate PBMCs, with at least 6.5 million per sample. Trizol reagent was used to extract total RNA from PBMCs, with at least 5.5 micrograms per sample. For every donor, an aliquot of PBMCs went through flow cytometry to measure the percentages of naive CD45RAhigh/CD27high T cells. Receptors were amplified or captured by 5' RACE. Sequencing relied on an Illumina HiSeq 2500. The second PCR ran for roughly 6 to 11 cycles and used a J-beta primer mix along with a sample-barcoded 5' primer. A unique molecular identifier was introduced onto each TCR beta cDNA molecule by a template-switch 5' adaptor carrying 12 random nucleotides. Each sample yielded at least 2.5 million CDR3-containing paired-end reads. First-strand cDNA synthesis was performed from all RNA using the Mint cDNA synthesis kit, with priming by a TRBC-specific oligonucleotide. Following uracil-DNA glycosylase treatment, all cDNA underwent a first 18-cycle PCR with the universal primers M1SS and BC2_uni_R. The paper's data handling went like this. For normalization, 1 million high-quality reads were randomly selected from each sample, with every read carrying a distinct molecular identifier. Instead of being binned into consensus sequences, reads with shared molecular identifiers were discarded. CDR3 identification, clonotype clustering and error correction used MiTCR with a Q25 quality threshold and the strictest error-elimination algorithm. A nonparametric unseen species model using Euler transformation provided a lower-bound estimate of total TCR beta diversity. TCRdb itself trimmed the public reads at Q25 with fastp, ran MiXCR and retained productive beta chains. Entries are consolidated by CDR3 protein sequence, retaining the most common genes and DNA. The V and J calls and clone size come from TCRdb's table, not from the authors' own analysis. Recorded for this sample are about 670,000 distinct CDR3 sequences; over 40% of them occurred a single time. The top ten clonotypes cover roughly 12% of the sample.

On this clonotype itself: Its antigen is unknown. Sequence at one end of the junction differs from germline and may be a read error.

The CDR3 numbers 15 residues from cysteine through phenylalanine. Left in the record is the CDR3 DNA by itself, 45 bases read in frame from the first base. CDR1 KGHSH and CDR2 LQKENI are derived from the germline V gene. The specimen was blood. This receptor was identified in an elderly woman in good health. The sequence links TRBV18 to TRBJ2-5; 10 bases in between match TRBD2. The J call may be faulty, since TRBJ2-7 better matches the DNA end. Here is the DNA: TGTGCCAGCTCTCCACCTGCTAGCGGGAGCGTCGAGCAGTACTTC. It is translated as CASSPPASGSVEQYF.